This TCR beta chain originates from a study of beta chain features in type 1 diabetes. V shed 8 bases and J shed 7 bases, with 18 bases lying between them. CDR3 length: 14 residues. Germline CDR1 reads KGHSH; CDR2 reads LQKENI. Sorting produced populations that all topped 95% purity. Reverse transcribing all isolated RNA meant expressed TCRB transcripts were sequenced. Clones were sequenced by immunoSEQ multiplex PCR, and TCRdb holds only the in-frame ones, with some missing. The table records about 410,000 clones, approximately 15% of them present only once. The sample holds a few counts of this clone. As yet, its antigen is unknown. Study-level results: In cDNA sequencing, cells with high TCR expression could be over-represented.

V gene TRBV18 combines with J gene TRBJ1-5; a possible D gene is TRBD1 (6 bases). This sequence originates from a man aged 30 to 45 in good health. The sample was naive CD4+ T cells from blood. CDR3 DNA sequence: TGTGCCAGCACCGGGACAAGACAGGAGCAGCCCCAGCATTTT. It specifies CASTGTRQEQPQHF. Filled out from reference TRBV18 and TRBJ1-5, the complete variable domain reads NAGVMQNPRHLVRRRGQEARLRCSPMKGHSHVYWYRQLPEEGLKFMVYLQKENIIDESGMPKERFSAEFPKEGPSILRIQQVVRGDSAAYFCASTGTRQEQPQHFGDGTRLSIL.